This TCR beta chain comes out of a study of T cell changes during pregnancy in multiple sclerosis (dated by TCRdb to between 2018 and 2021). For the study in its entirety: In women with multiple sclerosis, the researchers looked at how the T cell repertoire shifted as pregnancy progressed.

Comment on this clone: No antigen is known for it. It has no much larger one-base neighbor in the sample; base qualities were not kept.

Spanning cysteine to phenylalanine, the CDR3 consists of 13 amino acids. Just CDR3 DNA is preserved here, 39 bases in frame from base 1. V loses 1 base of germline sequence and J loses 6 bases, and the interval between the two ends is 7 bases. Looking up the germline V gene yields CDR1 SNHLY and CDR2 FYNNEI. The library was prepared using the immunoSEQ multiplex PCR assay. As stored in TCRdb, this immuneACCESS dataset retains in-frame rearrangements with V and J assigned. A fraction of the clones does not appear; measured against another copy, unresolved V genes explain less than half of the discrepancy, and the remainder lacks a known reason. The sample includes approximately 58,000 clones, with around nine tenths observed a single time. The ten largest clones represent more than 1.3% of the sample.

Source: peripheral blood, taken in the second trimester of pregnancy. The V and J segments used are TRBV2 and TRBJ2-1; the D gene is not confidently resolved. This TCR was sampled from a female donor with multiple sclerosis, enrolled in a pregnancy study. CDR3 protein: CASSEGPFNEQFF. In nucleotide form, the sequence is TGTGCCAGCAGTGAAGGTCCCTTCAATGAGCAGTTCTTC.